The T cell receptor beta chain under discussion was sequenced for a study of T-cell reconstitution after alpha-beta-depleted transplantation in children. Researchers prepared the TCRbeta library using unique molecular identifiers, the study reports. TCRdb passed the PCR reads through MiXCR, listing each CDR3 protein once. The sample contains about 190,000 distinct CDR3 sequences, 11% of which appear only once. This clonotype was counted at least ten times. Trimming removed 3 bases from V and 2 bases from J, with 11 bases in between. The CDR3 loop spans 14 amino acids. Germline V CDR1 and CDR2: SGHAT, FQNNGV.

The chain carries TRBV11-2 and TRBJ2-7; D might be TRBD1 or TRBD2, each matching 5 bases. This specimen consisted of PBMCs, obtained before TCRalphabeta/CD19-depleted stem cell transplant. The sequence derives from a boy aged 2-9 years with acute myeloid leukemia, due to receive a stem cell transplant. The CDR3 coding sequence is TGTGCCAGCAGCTTTCTATGGGACCCCTACGAGCAGTACTTC. Its translation is CASSFLWDPYEQYF.